Listed here are 22 T cell receptor beta chains from one sample, sequenced in a study of identical twins. One entry per CDR3 protein results from TCRdb running MiXCR on the 5' RACE reads. This sample carries hundreds of thousands of distinct CDR3 sequences, just over 7% of them seen once, and the ten largest clones take 1.6%. This sample also belongs to another study, concerning yellow fever vaccine responses in identical twins.

Sequences were obtained from PBMCs. The receptors come from a woman aged 18 to 35 in good health.

In its sample, this clonotype was seen many times. The chain recombines TRBV21-1 with TRBJ2-7; no check of the table's D call, TRBD2, against the DNA was made. TRBV21-1 is annotated as a pseudogene. The CDR3 covers 16 residues. CDR3 in amino acids: CASPFTGTRGSYEQYV. CDR3 nucleotide sequence: TGTGCCAGCCCGTTTACGGGGACAAGAGGGTCCTACGAGCAGTACGTC.

Only a few counts were recorded for this clonotype. CDR3 DNA: TGTGCCAGCAGTTACGGGACAGGGGTAGCTGAAGCTTTCTTT. Its translation is CASSYGTGVAEAFF. The chain has TRBV6-2 or TRBV6-3 and TRBJ1-1, with 10 bases that match TRBD1. The V and J ends lost 2 bases and 6 bases, in that order; junction bases with no gene match: 3. Germline loops: CDR1 MNHEY, CDR2 SVGEGT. CDR3 length: 14 amino acids.

The chain recombines TRBV6-5 with TRBJ2-7; D possibly matches TRBD1 or TRBD2 (7 bases each). Germline V gene lookup returns CDR1 MNHEY and CDR2 SVGAGI. The CDR3 extends over 12 amino acids. The V and J ends lost 6 bases and 7 bases respectively, with 13 bases between them. The DNA of the CDR3 is TGTGCCAGCAGCCAGGGGGGGGAAGAGCAGTACTTC. Amino acid sequence: CASSQGGEEQYF.

This clonotype came up a few times. The V gene is TRBV6-1, the J gene TRBJ2-6; no clear D gene. The CDR3 runs to 15 residues. Trimming left V 5 bases short and J 2 bases short, with 10 bases between. Germline V lookup: CDR1 MNHNS, CDR2 SASEGT. The CDR3 DNA is TGTGCCAGCAGTCCCGGTTGGGCTGGGGCCAACGTCCTGACTTTC. This gives the protein CASSPGWAGANVLTF.

This clonotype has a count of ten or more. The chain is built from TRBV28 and TRBJ1-6; D call uncertain. The length of the CDR3 is 17 residues. The germline gives CDR1 MDHEN, CDR2 SYDVKM. The V end lost 4 bases, the J end lost 7 bases, and 20 bases lay between the germline ends. The CDR3 region is CASSSPISEILNSPLHF. The DNA of the CDR3 is TGTGCCAGCAGTTCACCCATCTCTGAAATCCTAAATTCACCCCTCCACTTT.

The table lists this clonotype with many counts. V gene TRBV20-1 combines with J gene TRBJ2-1; 7 bases are shared with TRBD2. The CDR3 sequence is 14 residues long. After removal of 5 bases from V and 8 bases from J, the junction contained 12 bases not matched to a gene. The V gene's germline CDR1 is DFQATT and CDR2 SNEGSKA (reference sequence). CDR3 protein: CSAVGTSDEDEQFF. CDR3 nucleotides: TGCAGTGCTGTCGGCACTAGCGATGAAGATGAGCAGTTCTTC.

The genes are TRBV6-2 or TRBV6-3 and TRBJ2-7; D may be TRBD2 (5 bases). The CDR3 covers 16 residues. The ends were cut back, 6 bases at V and 5 bases at J, with 23 bases in the middle. Germline V CDR1 and CDR2: MNHEY, SVGEGT. The CDR3 DNA is TGTGCCAGCAGCCTCTCTCCGGGTCGAGGGAGCCACGAGCAGTACGTC. Amino acids: CASSLSPGRGSHEQYV.

The chain joins TRBV12-5 to TRBJ2-7; the D call may be TRBD1 or TRBD2 (5 bases each). Germline loops: CDR1 LGHNT, CDR2 FRNRAP. The CDR3 is 16 amino acids. Deletions cut 6 bases from V and 7 bases from J, with 25 bases between. The CDR3 sequence: CASGPNRLPGRWEQYF. In DNA form, the CDR3 reads TGTGCTAGTGGACCGAACAGACTACCGGGGCGTTGGGAGCAGTACTTC. Combining the CDR3 with reference TRBV12-5 and TRBJ2-7 gives the whole variable domain DARVTQTPRHKVTEMGQEVTMRCQPILGHNTVFWYRQTMMQGLELLAYFRNRAPLDDSGMPKDRFSAEMPDATLATLKIQPSEPRDSAVYFCASGPNRLPGRWEQYFGPGTRLTVT.

This clonotype was seen many times. The rearrangement uses TRBV28 and TRBJ2-1; no firm D call. Trimming pared 6 bases from V and 4 bases from J, leaving 13 bases between. CDR1 is MDHEN and CDR2 is SYDVKM in the germline V gene. CDR3 length: 14 amino acids. In DNA form, the CDR3 reads TGTGCCAGCAGCCCCCCCGCCGCTTACAATGAGCAGTTCTTC. It encodes CASSPPAAYNEQFF.

The sample holds a few counts of this clonotype. V is TRBV27 and J is TRBJ2-7; D might be TRBD1 or TRBD2, each matching 5 bases. The CDR3 is 10 amino acids. Germline V CDR1 and CDR2: MNHEY, SMNVEV (reference sequence). Trimming shortened V by 10 bases and J by 12 bases, and 16 bases separated the two germline ends. The chain's CDR3 is CAISPGRRYV. The DNA for the CDR3 is TGTGCCATCTCACCGGGACGGAGGTACGTC.

The table lists this clonotype with many counts. This rearrangement joins TRBV27 to TRBJ1-5; a weak D match, TRBD1 (5 bases). The CDR3 is 14 residues long. The V gene's germline CDR1 is MNHEY and CDR2 SMNVEV (reference sequence). The V end lost 6 bases, the J end lost 3 bases, and 12 bases lay between the germline ends. The CDR3 region has the DNA TGTGCCAGCAGACACCGGGACGCCAATCAGCCCCAGCATTTT. Its translation is CASRHRDANQPQHF.

At least ten counts were recorded for this clonotype. CDR3 sequence: CASSLPGLTTDTQYF. As DNA, the CDR3 is TGTGCCAGCAGCTTGCCGGGACTAACCACAGATACGCAGTATTTT. V is TRBV7-8 and J is TRBJ2-3; 7 bases are a match to TRBD2. The CDR3 runs to 15 residues. Unmatched junction bases numbered 5, after V lost 3 bases and J lost 2 bases. Germline V gene sequence: CDR1 SGHVS, CDR2 FQNEAQ.

The J gene is TRBJ2-1, the V gene TRBV12-3 or TRBV12-4, with 7 positions matching TRBD2. Trimming removed 6 bases from V and 0 bases from J; junction bases left unmatched: 8. This CDR3 has 16 residues. The CDR3 bases are TGTGCCAGCAGCCCTCTAGCGGAAAACTCCTACAATGAGCAGTTCTTC. Amino acid sequence: CASSPLAENSYNEQFF.

This clonotype was counted ten times or more. The rearrangement joins TRBV7-9 to TRBJ2-3; 8 nucleotides align to TRBD2. Germline V gene data show CDR1 as SEHNR and CDR2 as FQNEAQ (reference sequence). The CDR3 contains 15 residues. Trimming cost V 5 bases and J 7 bases; bases outside gene matches: 11. This chain's CDR3 is CASSTRTSSFYTQYF. CDR3 nucleotides: TGTGCCAGCAGCACCAGGACTAGCTCTTTCTATACGCAGTATTTT.

This clonotype was counted a few times. V gene TRBV7-9 combines with J gene TRBJ1-1, with D possibly matching TRBD1 (5 bases). The V gene lost 5 bases and the J gene lost 5 bases, with 15 bases spanning the gap. Germline V gene data show CDR1 as SEHNR and CDR2 as FQNEAQ (reference sequence). The CDR3 has 14 amino acids. CDR3 DNA sequence: TGTGCCAGCAGCCGCGAGTTGGGGCGGACTGAAGCTTTCTTT. Translation gives CASSRELGRTEAFF. Variable domain in full (rest from reference TRBV7-9 and TRBJ1-1): DTGVSQNPRHKITKRGQNVTFRCDPISEHNRLYWYRQTLGQGPEFLTYFQNEAQLEKSRLLSDRFSAERPKGSFSTLEIQRTEQGDSAMYLCASSRELGRTEAFFGQGTRLTVV.

This clonotype was seen at least ten times. The chain carries TRBV2 and TRBJ2-1; D unclear. The CDR3 has 12 residues. Trimming shortened V by 7 bases and J by 8 bases, and 12 bases separated the two germline ends. CDR1 is SNHLY, CDR2 FYNNEI, per germline. The CDR3, as DNA: TGTGCCAGCATGGAAGGGTTCGATGAGCAGTTCTTC. This gives the protein CASMEGFDEQFF.

This clonotype came up many times. The V and J genes are TRBV5-1 and TRBJ2-7; D remains unclear. Germline loops: CDR1 SGHRS, CDR2 YFSETQ. The germline V and J ends were trimmed by 5 bases and 0 bases, with 3 bases remaining between them. The CDR3 totals 11 residues. This CDR3 reads CASSPSYEQYV. The CDR3 DNA follows: TGCGCCAGCAGTCCCTCCTACGAGCAGTACGTC.

In DNA, the CDR3 is TGTGCCAGCACAGCGGGGGGGGTTCCGTTCTTC. Residues: CASTAGGVPFF. The V gene is TRBV9, the J gene TRBJ2-1, with 10 bases fitting TRBD2. Germline CDR1 reads SGDLS; CDR2 reads YYNGEE. V shed 6 bases and J 15 bases; nucleotides not matched to a gene: 6. The CDR3 totals 11 residues.

This clonotype was detected many times. This chain connects TRBV28 to TRBJ2-2; 7 bases are shared with TRBD2. The V gene end was trimmed by 3 bases and the J gene end by 5 bases; junction bases not matched to a gene: 6. CDR1 and CDR2 from the germline V gene are MDHEN and SYDVKM. CDR3 length: 15 amino acids. Written as DNA, the CDR3 is TGTGCCAGCAGTTTCGGGGGGAGTGGGACCGGGGAGCTGTTTTTT. It codes for CASSFGGSGTGELFF. The full variable domain, with the rest looked up from reference TRBV28 and TRBJ2-2, is DVKVTQSSRYLVKRTGEKVFLECVQDMDHENMFWYRQDPGLGLRLIYFSYDVKMKEKGDIPEGYSVSREKKERFSLILESASTNQTSMYLCASSFGGSGTGELFFGEGSRLTVL.

The chain combines TRBV5-1 with TRBJ1-1, with 7 bases matching TRBD1. Germline V gene data show CDR1 as SGHRS and CDR2 as YFSETQ. V shed 0 bases and J 1 base; nucleotides not matched to a gene: 3. CDR3 size: 15 residues. The CDR3 is CASSLAGTENTEAFF. The CDR3 bases are TGCGCCAGCAGCTTGGCCGGGACAGAGAACACTGAAGCTTTCTTT.

This clonotype came up many times. The rearrangement links TRBV29-1 to TRBJ2-1; 8 bases line up with TRBD2. This CDR3 is built from 17 residues. CDR1 and CDR2 from the germline V gene are SQVTM and ANQGSEA. Unmatched junction bases numbered 14, after V lost 7 bases and J lost 0 bases. CDR3 in DNA: TGCAGCGCCGGGTACCTAGCGGGTTTGAGCTCCTACAATGAGCAGTTCTTC. Its translation: CSAGYLAGLSSYNEQFF.

This clonotype was seen at least ten times. V and J are TRBV5-1 and TRBJ2-1; TRBD2 agrees at 14 bases. In germline, CDR1 is SGHRS, CDR2 YFSETQ. This CDR3 has 15 residues. V dropped 4 bases and J dropped 9; count of bases not matched to a gene: 6. CDR3 coding DNA: TGCGCCAGCAGCACCGGGACTAGCGGGAGTAGTGAGCAGTTCTTC. Amino acids: CASSTGTSGSSEQFF.